The rows below give T cell receptor beta chains drawn from one sample of a study of response to subunit inactivated influenza vaccine. TCRdb reprocessed the RT-PCR reads with MiXCR, giving one entry per CDR3 protein. The sample consists of hundreds of thousands of distinct CDR3 sequences, about 15% of them appearing once. The sample consisted of PBMCs from blood, taken 14 days before vaccination. Receptors originate from a man in his fifties or sixties who received an inactivated influenza vaccine. CDR3s include the opening cysteine and the closing phenylalanine or tryptophan. The order of the fields is clone size, V gene, J gene, CDR3 protein. Size tells how often a clone was seen (once, few, many) or the class of an expanded clone, and some rows leave it out.

clone size: few
V gene: TRBV7-2
J gene: TRBJ2-3
CDR3 protein: CASSQRWGADTQYF

clone size: once
V gene: TRBV6-2/TRBV6-3
J gene: TRBJ2-5
CDR3 protein: CASSYRTSGGPVIVQETQYF

clone size: -
V gene: TRBV18
J gene: TRBJ2-1
CDR3 protein: CASSPPAGVGQDEQFF

clone size: -
V gene: TRBV7-2
J gene: TRBJ1-2
CDR3 protein: CASSLALEQGGYTF

clone size: -
V gene: TRBV14
J gene: TRBJ2-3
CDR3 protein: CASSQHLVSDTQYF

clone size: -
V gene: TRBV5-1
J gene: TRBJ2-1
CDR3 protein: CASSLPGTSGDNEQFF

clone size: few
V gene: TRBV15
J gene: TRBJ1-5
CDR3 protein: CATSRGGGGNQPQHF

clone size: -
V gene: TRBV4-3
J gene: TRBJ2-3
CDR3 protein: CASSQGVGSTDTQYF

clone size: -
V gene: TRBV2
J gene: TRBJ2-3
CDR3 protein: CASRAGRDYLSDTQYF

clone size: -
V gene: TRBV11-2
J gene: TRBJ2-2
CDR3 protein: CASSRRAGSNTGELFF

clone size: -
V gene: TRBV4-3
J gene: TRBJ2-2
CDR3 protein: CASSQEYLSTGELFF

clone size: once
V gene: TRBV12-3/TRBV12-4
J gene: TRBJ2-1
CDR3 protein: CASSLRQGGNEQFF

clone size: few
V gene: TRBV12-3/TRBV12-4
J gene: TRBJ2-5
CDR3 protein: CASSLALRGETQYF

clone size: -
V gene: TRBV3-1
J gene: TRBJ2-7
CDR3 protein: CASSPFDGSYEQYF

clone size: few
V gene: TRBV7-9
J gene: TRBJ2-5
CDR3 protein: CASSTSSHGLGETQYF

clone size: few
V gene: TRBV7-6
J gene: TRBJ1-1
CDR3 protein: CASSPAWGNEAFF

clone size: -
V gene: TRBV27
J gene: TRBJ2-3
CDR3 protein: CASSFVDGITGGETDTQYF

clone size: many
V gene: TRBV29-1
J gene: TRBJ2-3
CDR3 protein: CSVSLGTQYF

clone size: few
V gene: TRBV2
J gene: TRBJ2-1
CDR3 protein: CASPRGGNEQFF

clone size: -
V gene: TRBV27
J gene: TRBJ1-4
CDR3 protein: CASSRSVGEKLFF

clone size: many
V gene: TRBV4-2
J gene: TRBJ1-2
CDR3 protein: CASSQERIGHGYTF

clone size: many
V gene: TRBV28
J gene: TRBJ2-4
CDR3 protein: CASSFRGAKNIQYF

clone size: few
V gene: TRBV28
J gene: TRBJ2-2
CDR3 protein: CASERQVSTGELFF

clone size: -
V gene: TRBV9
J gene: TRBJ1-5
CDR3 protein: CASSAGQNSNQPQHF

clone size: -
V gene: TRBV5-1
J gene: TRBJ2-2
CDR3 protein: CATSGTGNTGELFF

clone size: few
V gene: TRBV4-1
J gene: TRBJ2-2
CDR3 protein: CASSQERSMAGAPNTGELFF

clone size: -
V gene: TRBV11-3
J gene: TRBJ2-5
CDR3 protein: CASSLEVESETQYF

clone size: few
V gene: TRBV15
J gene: TRBJ2-7
CDR3 protein: CATSRRQGYEQYF